This is a list of T cell receptor beta chains from one sample in a study of cytomegalovirus exposure and HLA in healthy donors. Clones were sequenced by immunoSEQ multiplex PCR, and TCRdb holds only the in-frame ones, with some missing. The data hold under 200,000 clones, with roughly 89% observed a single time. The specimen sequenced was PBMCs. All receptors derive from a man aged 18 to 35 in good health and CMV-seropositive. Each CDR3 is given with its conserved first and last residue.

v_call: TRBV30
cdr3_aa: CAWRISGGYTF

v_call: TRBV7-9
cdr3_aa: CASSLVRENPRADTQYF

v_call: TRBV28
cdr3_aa: CASNIGITGELFF

v_call: TRBV2
cdr3_aa: CASSLRAKNQPQHF

v_call: TRBV28
cdr3_aa: CASSLYPTGAGNTIYF

v_call: TRBV12-5
cdr3_aa: CASGSSNRGLTDTIYF

v_call: TRBV25-1
cdr3_aa: CASSSGGSGQYF

v_call: TRBV27
cdr3_aa: CASRDRGLSNQPQHF

v_call: TRBV10-3
cdr3_aa: CAIRAQQGAYGYTF

v_call: TRBV28
cdr3_aa: CATQTSGIGLGQFF

v_call: TRBV4-1
cdr3_aa: CASSQDRTGFYGYTF

v_call: TRBV5-4
cdr3_aa: CASSQTGSGNTIYF

v_call: TRBV7-8
cdr3_aa: CASSLAGQSQETQYF

v_call: TRBV9
cdr3_aa: CASSVTGGTSGNTIYF

v_call: TRBV2
cdr3_aa: CASSEALLGHISSYGYTF

v_call: TRBV2
cdr3_aa: CASSEIAGVGYEQYF

v_call: TRBV11-3
cdr3_aa: CASSSWTSNSYNEQFF

v_call: TRBV7-9
cdr3_aa: CASSPSGRADTGELFF

v_call: TRBV23-1
cdr3_aa: CASSQLGTSGRNEQYF

v_call: TRBV19
cdr3_aa: CASRPDAGAQTGTEAFF

v_call: TRBV12-5
cdr3_aa: CASGSPTSGNYNEQFF

v_call: TRBV7-3
cdr3_aa: CASSLRQGATEAFF

v_call: TRBV2
cdr3_aa: CASRGSHSTGELFF

v_call: TRBV27
cdr3_aa: CAIARGANNQPQHF

v_call: TRBV9
cdr3_aa: CASSVAGNEKLFF

v_call: TRBV7-9
cdr3_aa: CASSLALADNEQFF

v_call: TRBV29-1
cdr3_aa: CSVAESLAESYNEQFF

v_call: TRBV14
cdr3_aa: CASSQDFSGRKETQYF

v_call: TRBV5-1
cdr3_aa: CASSFESGQVYEQYF

v_call: TRBV5-1
cdr3_aa: CASSLGGPYEQYF

v_call: TRBV28
cdr3_aa: CASSLPSGRNEQFF

v_call: TRBV6-1
cdr3_aa: CASSPLAGGPHEQFF

v_call: TRBV18
cdr3_aa: CASSRTSVQETQYF

v_call: TRBV18
cdr3_aa: CASSPPGLAGGIDTQYF

v_call: TRBV18
cdr3_aa: CASQASGRRIGELFF

v_call: TRBV5-6
cdr3_aa: CASSPRGLLTGELFF

v_call: TRBV28
cdr3_aa: CASSLELATLNEQFF

v_call: TRBV7-9
cdr3_aa: CASSLGGRAGEQFF

v_call: TRBV29-1
cdr3_aa: CSVAGRSPDTQYF

v_call: TRBV27
cdr3_aa: CASRDPTSGQKVSEQYF

v_call: TRBV11-2
cdr3_aa: CASSLVLAGAYEQYF

v_call: TRBV29-1
cdr3_aa: CSVEEASGRAGNYEQYF